This entry lists 16 T cell receptor beta chains sequenced from one sample in a study of follicular helper T cells after annual influenza vaccination. This table comes from immunoSEQ multiplex PCR, and its TCRdb copy is limited to in-frame clones, with some not included. The table lists several thousand clones, 70% to 80% of them singletons, with about 3.1% in the top ten. Time point reported: 2014-2015 season, pre-vaccination. This sample comprised CXCR5+ CD38- circulating T follicular helper cells from blood, obtained on the day of influenza vaccination. Noted subset: circulating Tfh, non-naive CD4+CXCR5+PD-1+ (ICOS+CD38+ or ICOS-CD38-). Receptor source: an adult who received the influenza vaccine.

The V and J genes are TRBV5-1 and TRBJ2-2, with D unresolved. From germline, CDR1 is SGHRS and CDR2 YFSETQ. Between the trimmed V and J ends, which lost 5 bases and 2 bases, there was a span of 13 bases. The CDR3 is 15 amino acids. The CDR3 reads CASRSRSSNTGELFF. The CDR3 bases are TGCGCCAGCAGAAGTAGGTCCAGCAACACCGGGGAGCTGTTTTTT.

The CDR3 region is CASSGTGSLPTGELFF. For the CDR3, the DNA is TGTGCCAGCAGTGGGACAGGAAGCTTACCTACCGGGGAGCTGTTTTTT. The rearrangement joins TRBV2 to TRBJ2-2, with TRBD1 matching 7 bases. Unmatched junction bases numbered 10, after V lost 4 bases and J lost 5 bases. This CDR3 contains 16 residues. Per germline, CDR1 SNHLY and CDR2 FYNNEI.

J is TRBJ1-2 and V is TRBV28; D gene unclear. Germline V CDR1 and CDR2: MDHEN, SYDVKM. The germline V and J ends were trimmed by 6 bases and 4 bases, with 12 bases remaining between them. The CDR3 covers 13 residues. As DNA, the CDR3 is TGTGCCAGCAGCCCAACAGCAATCTATGGCTACACCTTC. Translating gives CASSPTAIYGYTF.

The chain uses TRBV28 and TRBJ1-5; weak D call: TRBD1 (5 bases). This CDR3 has 18 amino acids. Germline V gives CDR1 MDHEN, CDR2 SYDVKM. Between the trimmed V and J ends, which lost 2 bases and 0 bases, there was a span of 17 bases. The CDR3 reads CASSLVSGGWGSNQPQHF. The CDR3 coding sequence is TGTGCCAGCAGTTTAGTGAGCGGGGGATGGGGTAGCAATCAGCCCCAGCATTTT.

The gene calls are TRBV28 and TRBJ2-7; no clear D. Between the trimmed V and J ends, which lost 2 bases and 2 bases, there was a span of 10 bases. The V gene's germline CDR1 is MDHEN and CDR2 SYDVKM. There are 14 residues in the CDR3. DNA for the CDR3: TGTGCCAGCAGTTTAGGCCGGGCCCCCTACGAGCAGTACTTC. It specifies CASSLGRAPYEQYF.

This clone occurred a few times. The rearrangement joins TRBV7-2 to TRBJ1-5, with TRBD1 identical over 10 bases. J lost 6 bases, V lost 4 bases, and 3 bases had no gene match. Looked up from germline, CDR1 is SGHTA and CDR2 is FQGNSA. This CDR3 has 14 amino acids. Here the CDR3 DNA reads TGTGCCAGCAGCTCCGGGACAGGGGTTCAGCCCCAGCATTTT. Its protein product is CASSSGTGVQPQHF.

V and J are TRBV28 and TRBJ1-5; the D is unclear. CDR3 length: 12 amino acids. Germline CDR1 is MDHEN and CDR2 is SYDVKM. Trimming pared 5 bases from V and 4 bases from J, leaving 6 bases between. The CDR3 DNA reads as TGTGCCAGCAGTAAGATGAATCAGCCCCAGCATTTT. The encoded protein is CASSKMNQPQHF.

The chain has TRBV5-1 and TRBJ2-7; D is perhaps TRBD2 (6 bases). Germline V gene data show CDR1 as SGHRS and CDR2 as YFSETQ. With 1 base removed from V and 6 bases from J, the gap between germline ends came to 20 bases. The CDR3 has 16 residues. The DNA of the CDR3 is TGCGCCAGCAGCTTGACCGCGTTCGGGAGTGGGGGCGAGCAGTACTTC. Translation gives CASSLTAFGSGGEQYF.

This chain uses TRBV19 with TRBJ1-4; D gene unclear. In germline, CDR1 is LNHDA, CDR2 SQIVND (reference sequence). V lost 9 bases and J lost 8, with 16 bases in between. The CDR3 covers 13 residues. CDR3 residues: CASALMSGEKLFF. Written as DNA, the CDR3 is TGTGCCAGCGCCCTAATGAGTGGGGAAAAACTGTTTTTT.

The rearrangement links TRBV5-4 to TRBJ2-5, with 16 bases matching TRBD2. This CDR3 comprises 17 residues. Per the germline V gene, CDR1 is SGHNT and CDR2 is YYREEE (reference sequence). V shed 4 bases, J shed 5 bases, and the junction held 8 bases outside the gene matches. The CDR3 here is CASSAGTSGGAGETQYF. DNA for the CDR3: TGTGCCAGCAGCGCCGGGACTAGCGGGGGGGCCGGGGAGACCCAGTACTTC.

The rearrangement joins TRBV6-1 to TRBJ1-1; D remains ambiguous. The CDR3 has 11 amino acids. CDR1 MNHNS and CDR2 SASEGT come from the germline V gene. Trimming removed 2 bases at V and 10 bases at J, with 8 bases between. CDR3 loop: CASSERRGAFF. The DNA for the CDR3 is TGTGCCAGCAGTGAAAGGCGGGGAGCTTTCTTT.

In this sample, this clone turned up once. This chain connects TRBV19 to TRBJ2-2; TRBD1 aligns across 8 bases. Germline loops: CDR1 LNHDA, CDR2 SQIVND (reference sequence). V lost 5 bases and J lost 5; bases outside the gene matches: 10. This CDR3 has 16 amino acids. In DNA form, the CDR3 reads TGTGCCAGTAGTGGGGGACAGGCCGGGGGTACCGGGGAGCTGTTTTTT. This encodes CASSGGQAGGTGELFF. The full variable domain, rest sourced from reference TRBV19 and TRBJ2-2, is DGGITQSPKYLFRKEGQNVTLSCEQNLNHDAMYWYRQDPGQGLRLIYYSQIVNDFQKGDIAEGYSVSREKKESFPLTVTSAQKNPTAFYLCASSGGQAGGTGELFFGEGSRLTVL.

This sequence joins TRBV5-4 and TRBJ2-7, with 10 positions matching TRBD1. Trimming took 3 bases from V and 6 from J; bases not matched to a gene: 6. Germline values: CDR1 SGHNT, CDR2 YYREEE (reference sequence). The CDR3 extends over 14 amino acids. DNA of the CDR3: TGTGCCAGCAGCTCCGGGACAGGGGACTCCGAGCAGTACTTC. Its protein product is CASSSGTGDSEQYF.

The gene calls are TRBV21-1 and TRBJ1-5. TRBV21-1 is classified as a pseudogene. The CDR3 totals 20 residues. For the CDR3, the DNA is TGTGCCAGCAGAAAAGGAGAACCTAGGGGGAGGGTTCGTGGCAATCAGCCCCAGCATTTT. Amino acid sequence: CASRKGEPRGRVRGNQPQHF.

The rearrangement joins TRBV28 to TRBJ1-2, with D possibly being TRBD1 (5 bases). Germline assignment: CDR1 MDHEN and CDR2 SYDVKM. V was trimmed by 6 bases and J by 4 bases, leaving 9 bases between them. The CDR3 runs to 12 residues. CDR3 coding DNA: TGTGCCAGCAGCAGGGAATTCTATGGCTACACCTTC. Its translation is CASSREFYGYTF.

The count of this clone is one. The J gene is TRBJ1-4, the V gene TRBV4-3; no reliable D call. The germline gives CDR1 LGHNA, CDR2 YSLEER. Trimming pared 0 bases from V and 4 bases from J, leaving 9 bases between. This CDR3 comprises 15 residues. The CDR3 region has the DNA TGCGCCAGCAGCCAAGAAGGGATGAATAATGAAAAACTGTTTTTT. Translating it yields CASSQEGMNNEKLFF.